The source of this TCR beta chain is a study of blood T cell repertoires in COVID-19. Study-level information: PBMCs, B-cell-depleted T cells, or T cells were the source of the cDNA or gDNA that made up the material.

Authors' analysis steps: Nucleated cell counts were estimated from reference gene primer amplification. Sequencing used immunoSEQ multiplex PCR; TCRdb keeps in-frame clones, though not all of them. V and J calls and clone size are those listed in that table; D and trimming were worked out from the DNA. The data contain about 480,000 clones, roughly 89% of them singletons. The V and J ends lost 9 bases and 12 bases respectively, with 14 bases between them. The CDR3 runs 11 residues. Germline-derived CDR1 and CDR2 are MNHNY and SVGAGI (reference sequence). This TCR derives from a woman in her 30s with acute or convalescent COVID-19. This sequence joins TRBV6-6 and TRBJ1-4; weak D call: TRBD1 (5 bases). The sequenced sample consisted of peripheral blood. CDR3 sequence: CASGQGNELFF. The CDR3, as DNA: TGTGCCAGTGGCCAGGGAAACGAACTGTTTTTT.